These 20 T cell receptor beta chains came from one sample sequenced in a study of tumor-infiltrating lymphocytes in primary liver carcinoma. Making TCR beta cDNA involved approximately 0.5 ug total RNA and a constant-region primer. Libraries of TCR beta came from three nested multiplex PCR rounds with slightly modified ARM-PCR. A C-beta reverse primer and TRBV1-TRBV30 forward primers served in each of the first two PCR rounds, at 10 cycles apiece. TCRdb re-derived calls from the multiplex PCR reads in MiXCR, one entry per CDR3 protein. The sample holds about 200,000 distinct CDR3 sequences, less than 65% seen once. Blood RNA was derived from unsorted whole blood, and germline DNA was extracted too. The sequenced material came from peripheral blood. The receptors stem from a woman aged 55-69 years with primary liver carcinoma and hepatitis B virus infection.

At least ten counts were recorded for this clonotype. The chain carries TRBV12-3 or TRBV12-4 and TRBJ2-7; 8 bases are shared with TRBD2. V lost 2 bases and J lost 9; bases outside the gene matches: 6. The CDR3 extends over 13 amino acids. The CDR3 here is CASSLTSGTAQYF. The CDR3 bases are TGTGCCAGCAGTTTAACTAGCGGTACCGCGCAGTACTTC.

This clonotype has just a few counts. A much larger clone lies one base from this, so it may be a read error. The genes are TRBV10-3 and TRBJ2-3; the match to TRBD1 covers 12 bases. Germline V lookup: CDR1 ENHRY, CDR2 SYGVKD. This CDR3 has 14 amino acids. Unmatched junction bases numbered 7, after V lost 7 bases and J lost 8 bases. CDR3 bases: TGTGCCATCACCGGGACAGGGGGCGCAGGTACGCAGTATTTT. Its translation: CAITGTGGAGTQYF.

Of note for this clonotype: The CDR3 does not close with the conserved phenylalanine or tryptophan, likely indicating a read error. The chain is built from TRBV11-2 and TRBJ1-3; D gene unclear. This CDR3 is built from 14 residues. Germline V gene lookup returns CDR1 SGHAT and CDR2 FQNNGV. Trimming shortened V by 5 bases and J by 2 bases, and 10 bases separated the two germline ends. The chain's CDR3 is CASSLGVPGNTIYL. The CDR3 DNA is TGTGCCAGCAGCCTAGGAGTCCCTGGAAACACCATATATTTA.

This clonotype was counted a few times. The V call is TRBV19, the J call TRBJ1-1, with D perhaps TRBD1 (6 bases). CDR1 is LNHDA and CDR2 is SQIVND in the germline V gene (reference sequence). This CDR3 has 16 amino acids. The ends were cut back, 3 bases at V and 6 bases at J, with 20 bases in the middle. The CDR3 is CASSITPGGAGAEAFF. CDR3 nucleotides: TGTGCCAGTAGTATCACCCCTGGGGGGGCAGGGGCTGAAGCTTTCTTT.

This clonotype was detected many times. The chain carries TRBV5-1 and TRBJ2-7; 8 bases are a match to TRBD2. The CDR3 spans 16 residues. V gave up 4 bases and J gave up 0 bases; unmatched junction bases: 9. CDR1 SGHRS and CDR2 YFSETQ come from the germline V gene. The CDR3 nucleotides read TGCGCCAGCAGCACCCTTAGCGGGGAGAGCTCCTACGAGCAGTACTTC. Translation: CASSTLSGESSYEQYF.

This clonotype has just one count. One end of the junction does not line up with germline, which may come from a read error. CDR3 coding DNA: TGTGCCACCAGCTCGACGACAGGAGTCTACGAGCAGTACTTC. It codes for CATSSTTGVYEQYF. The J gene is TRBJ2-7, the V gene TRBV11-2; possibly TRBD1 for D (6 bases). This CDR3 comprises 14 residues. CDR1 SGHAT and CDR2 FQNNGV come from the germline V gene.

On this clonotype: Given a much more abundant clone one base away, this may be a read error. The gene calls are TRBV6-5 and TRBJ1-1, with no clear D. V lost 6 bases and J lost 3, with 11 bases in between. CDR3 length equals 13 residues. Germline V gene sequence: CDR1 MNHEY, CDR2 SVGAGI. This CDR3 reads CASRRPGDTEAFF. CDR3 bases: TGTGCCAGCAGGCGCCCCGGGGACACTGAAGCTTTCTTT.

The gene calls are TRBV6-1 and TRBJ2-1, with D uncertain. V shed 1 base and J shed 0 bases, with 10 bases lying between them. Germline values: CDR1 MNHNS, CDR2 SASEGT. This CDR3 is built from 16 residues. The CDR3 is CASSEERYGSYNEQFF. For the CDR3, the DNA is TGTGCCAGCAGTGAAGAACGGTACGGCTCCTACAATGAGCAGTTCTTC.

A word on this clonotype: No conserved phenylalanine or tryptophan ends this CDR3, so it is likely a read error. J is TRBJ2-3 and V is TRBV2; no firm D call. The CDR3 runs to 13 residues. Germline loops: CDR1 SNHLY, CDR2 FYNNEI. V lost 7 bases, J lost 3 bases, and 11 bases lay in between. CDR3 DNA: TGTGCCAGCAACCTTTTAGGGACAGATACGCAGTATGTT. Protein sequence: CASNLLGTDTQYV.

The rearrangement links TRBV29-1 to TRBJ1-1; D ambiguous. Germline loops: CDR1 SQVTM, CDR2 ANQGSEA. Trimming left V 7 bases short and J 0 bases short, with 18 bases between. The CDR3 consists of 15 residues. The CDR3 DNA reads as TGCAGCGATGGGTTGACGGAGAAGCTGAACACTGAAGCTTTCTTT. Amino acid sequence: CSDGLTEKLNTEAFF.

This clonotype was observed many times. The CDR3: CASTLSGANVLTF. CDR3 coding DNA: TGTGCCAGCACCTTATCTGGGGCCAACGTCCTGACTTTC. This chain uses TRBV6-6 with TRBJ2-6, with D hard to call. The V gene's germline CDR1 is MNHNY and CDR2 SVGAGI (reference sequence). V lost 7 bases to trimming and J lost 1 base, with 5 bases between them. This CDR3 contains 13 residues.

Remarks on this clonotype: A much larger clone differs by one base, so this may be a read error. A read error is likely, as this CDR3 ends without the conserved phenylalanine or tryptophan. This chain links TRBV30 with TRBJ1-1; D remains ambiguous. Per germline, CDR1 GTSNPN and CDR2 SVGIG (reference sequence). Trimming cost V 5 bases and J 4 bases, with 11 bases left between them. This CDR3 has 12 amino acids. The CDR3 region has the DNA TGTGCCTGGTTAATCCTGGGCACTGAAGCTTTCCTT. It codes for CAWLILGTEAFL.

This clonotype occurred a few times. A much larger clone differs by one base, so this may be a read error. The rearrangement joins TRBV6-6 to TRBJ2-5; 9 nucleotides match TRBD1. The CDR3 length is 16 residues. Germline lookup yields CDR1 MNHNY and CDR2 SVGAGI (reference sequence). For the CDR3, the DNA is TGTGCCAGCAGCCAGGGCACAGGGGGCGCGGTAGAGACCCGGTACTTC. Amino acid sequence: CASSQGTGGAVETRYF.

A note on this clonotype: An end of the junction does not agree with germline; a read error may underlie this. The chain links TRBV7-8 to TRBJ1-1; D might be TRBD1 (5 bases). Germline CDR1 and CDR2: SGHVS and FQNEAQ. The CDR3 consists of 12 residues. The CDR3 loop reads CASSLGDPPVFF. The CDR3 DNA reads as TGTGCTAGCAGCTTAGGGGACCCCCCAGTTTTCTTT.

The chain is built from TRBV7-6 and TRBJ1-4; D remains ambiguous. Germline V gene sequence: CDR1 SGHVS, CDR2 FNYEAQ. CDR3 length equals 15 residues. Trimming cost V 2 bases and J 2 bases, with 9 bases left between them. The CDR3: CASSLWDSTNEKLFF. Written as DNA, the CDR3 is TGTGCCAGCAGCTTATGGGATTCCACTAATGAAAAACTGTTTTTT.

In the case of this clonotype: The CDR3 carries no conserved terminal phenylalanine or tryptophan, so it likely arises from a read error. The V and J genes are TRBV11-2 and TRBJ2-7; D not resolved. The CDR3 loop spans 13 amino acids. Per germline, CDR1 SGHAT and CDR2 FQNNGV. For the CDR3, the DNA is TGTGCCTGCAGCTTAAGGGATTTCTTCGAGCAGTACCTC. Translation: CACSLRDFFEQYL.

In its sample, this clonotype was seen once. Relative to the germline gene, one junction end is altered; a read error may explain this. This chain joins TRBV11-2 and TRBJ2-3; D might be TRBD2 (5 bases). Germline V CDR1 and CDR2: SGHAT, FQNNGV. The CDR3 length is 14 residues. CDR3 sequence: CASSPLESADMQYF. CDR3 nucleotide sequence: TGTGCCAGCAGCCCACTAGAATCGGCAGATATGCAGTATTTT. The complete variable domain, with remaining parts taken from reference TRBV11-2 and TRBJ2-3, reads EAGVAQSPRYKIIEKRQSVAFWCNPISGHATLYWYQQILGQGPKLLIQFQNNGVVDDSQLPKDRFSAERLKGVDSTLKIQPAKLEDSAVYLCASSPLESADMQYFGPGTRLTVL.

About this clonotype: A junction end diverges from the germline sequence, so it may reflect a read error. V is TRBV30 and J is TRBJ2-1; 14 nucleotides match TRBD2. There are 15 residues in the CDR3. CDR1 GTSNPN and CDR2 SVGIG come from the germline V gene (reference sequence). The DNA of the CDR3 is TGTGCCTGGAGTGAGGGACTAGCGGGGGTCAATGAGCAACTCTTC. Its protein product is CAWSEGLAGVNEQLF.

Comments on this clonotype: An end of the junction does not agree with germline; a read error may underlie this. V usage is TRBV11-2 and J usage is TRBJ2-3, with D perhaps assigned TRBD1 or TRBD2 (6 bases each). Germline assignment: CDR1 SGHAT and CDR2 FQNNGV. This CDR3 has 17 amino acids. This chain's CDR3 is CAGSLGGAGVRTDTQYF. In DNA, the CDR3 is TGTGCCGGCAGCTTAGGAGGGGCAGGGGTCCGCACAGATACGCAGTATTTT.

A word on this clonotype: This clone may be a read error of a much larger clone one base away. This chain links TRBV5-5 with TRBJ2-7; no firm D call. This CDR3 comprises 15 residues. Germline assignment: CDR1 SGHKS and CDR2 YYEKEE (reference sequence). Here the CDR3 reads CASSHSFSSSFEQYF. CDR3 sequence (DNA): TGTGCCAGCAGCCACAGCTTCTCGAGCTCCTTCGAGCAGTACTTC.